The 21 T cell receptor beta chains given below trace back to one sample, sequenced in a study of cytotoxic CD8 clonotypes in ibrutinib-treated CLL. Sequencing used immunoSEQ multiplex PCR; TCRdb keeps in-frame clones, though not all of them. The sample consists of fewer than 90,000 clones, about 82% of them appearing once. The sample here was PBMCs, taken before ibrutinib treatment. These receptors were collected from a human donor with chronic lymphocytic leukemia.

The gene calls are TRBV7-2 and TRBJ1-4; D remains unclear. Per germline, CDR1 SGHTA and CDR2 FQGNSA. With 0 bases removed from V and 8 bases from J, the gap between germline ends came to 22 bases. The CDR3 sequence is 18 residues long. Here the CDR3 reads CASSLARLFGVEREKLFF. DNA of the CDR3: TGTGCCAGCAGCTTAGCACGCCTGTTCGGGGTGGAGCGGGAAAAACTGTTTTTT.

The chain has TRBV28 and TRBJ2-7; TRBD2 matches at 10 bases. J gave up 4 bases and V 3 bases, and 12 bases lay outside the gene matches. CDR1 and CDR2 from the germline V gene are MDHEN and SYDVKM. CDR3 length equals 17 residues. The DNA of the CDR3 is TGTGCCAGCAGTTTGGGCCTAGCGGGAGTGGCCTTGTACGAGCAGTACTTC. Its protein product is CASSLGLAGVALYEQYF. The full variable domain, its missing parts supplied by reference TRBV28 and TRBJ2-7, is DVKVTQSSRYLVKRTGEKVFLECVQDMDHENMFWYRQDPGLGLRLIYFSYDVKMKEKGDIPEGYSVSREKKERFSLILESASTNQTSMYLCASSLGLAGVALYEQYFGPGTRLTVT.

V usage is TRBV4-1 and J usage is TRBJ1-3, with TRBD1 as a possible D gene (6 bases). V was cut by 1 base and J by 3 bases, with 13 bases left in between. CDR1 MGHRA and CDR2 YSYEKL come from the germline V gene. The length of the CDR3 is 16 residues. The DNA of the CDR3 is TGCGCCAGCAGCCAAGGCGGGCAGGGGATTGGAAACACCATATATTTT. Translating it yields CASSQGGQGIGNTIYF.

The chain employs TRBV30 and TRBJ2-7; D unresolved. CDR3 length: 13 amino acids. Germline V gene data show CDR1 as GTSNPN and CDR2 as SVGIG (reference sequence). Trimming cost V 2 bases and J 0 bases, with 8 bases left between them. CDR3 nucleotide sequence: TGTGCCTGGAGTCGGTCGGACTCCTACGAGCAGTACTTC. Amino acid sequence: CAWSRSDSYEQYF.

The chain carries TRBV27 and TRBJ2-5, with D perhaps matching TRBD2 (6 bases). This CDR3 is 14 amino acids long. V lost 4 bases, J lost 4 bases, and 13 bases lay in between. The germline V gene encodes CDR1 MNHEY and CDR2 SMNVEV (reference sequence). The CDR3 DNA sequence: TGTGCCAGCAGTTCACCGGGGGTCGGAGAGACCCAGTACTTC. This translates into CASSSPGVGETQYF.

This clone was picked up one time. The chain is built from TRBV7-3 and TRBJ2-1; D is perhaps TRBD2 (5 bases). The ends were cut back, 3 bases at V and 7 bases at J, with 16 bases in the middle. The CDR3 extends over 15 amino acids. The germline CDR1 and CDR2 sequences are SGHTA and FQGTGA. In nucleotides, the CDR3 is TGTGCCAGCAGCTTGACGGGATTTTTCGCGAATGAGCAGTTCTTC. Translation gives CASSLTGFFANEQFF.

The V call is TRBV7-8, the J call TRBJ1-1, with D uncertain. The CDR3 sequence is 14 residues long. Germline CDR1 SGHVS, CDR2 FQNEAQ. V was clipped by 1 base and J by 1 base, with 7 bases between them. CDR3 residues: CASSLVAENTEAFF. For the CDR3, the DNA is TGTGCCAGCAGCTTAGTAGCAGAGAACACTGAAGCTTTCTTT.

This chain uses TRBV4-1 with TRBJ1-4, with 9 bases that match TRBD1. The CDR3 contains 16 residues. Germline lookup yields CDR1 MGHRA and CDR2 YSYEKL. V gave up 4 bases and J gave up 3 bases; unmatched junction bases: 6. The CDR3 bases are TGCGCCAGCAGCCGGGGACAGGGCGTTCCTAATGAAAAACTGTTTTTT. This sequence encodes CASSRGQGVPNEKLFF.

This clone was seen a single time. The gene calls are TRBV4-3 and TRBJ2-2; tentatively, D is TRBD1 (5 bases). V gave up 2 bases and J gave up 4 bases, with 14 bases separating them. The germline V gene has CDR1 LGHNA and CDR2 YSLEER. This CDR3 has 16 residues. The CDR3 sequence: CASSQHGQLTTGELFF. CDR3 nucleotides: TGCGCCAGCAGCCAACATGGACAACTAACCACCGGGGAGCTGTTTTTT.

The genes are TRBV19 and TRBJ2-7; D is uncertain. The V end was cut by 5 bases, the J end by 0 bases, with 11 bases between. Germline assignment: CDR1 LNHDA and CDR2 SQIVND (reference sequence). This CDR3 is 14 amino acids long. CDR3 protein: CASSPIIPSYEQYF. The CDR3 DNA follows: TGTGCCAGTAGTCCGATCATTCCCTCCTACGAGCAGTACTTC.

The chain uses TRBV7-2 and TRBJ2-1; 7 bases match TRBD2. V lost 1 base and J lost 3; bases outside the gene matches: 6. Per the germline V gene, CDR1 is SGHTA and CDR2 is FQGNSA. The CDR3 runs to 16 residues. The CDR3 sequence: CASSLDPAGYYNEQFF. The CDR3 DNA sequence: TGTGCCAGCAGCTTAGATCCAGCGGGATACTACAATGAGCAGTTCTTC.

This sequence joins TRBV7-2 and TRBJ2-5, with TRBD2 as a possible D gene (6 bases). V lost 4 bases and J lost 5, with 17 bases in between. Germline V gene lookup returns CDR1 SGHTA and CDR2 FQGNSA. This CDR3 is 15 amino acids long. The CDR3 reads CASSSARVSGETQYF. The DNA of the CDR3 is TGTGCCAGCAGCTCGGCTAGGGTGAGCGGGGAGACCCAGTACTTC.

The V and J genes are TRBV7-3 and TRBJ2-3, with a weak D call TRBD2 (5 bases). The CDR3 sequence is 14 residues long. Germline CDR1 reads SGHTA; CDR2 reads FQGTGA. V was shortened by 2 bases and J by 4 bases, with 10 bases between the two germline ends. The chain's CDR3 is CASSLGPEADTQYF. The CDR3 bases are TGTGCCAGCAGCTTAGGGCCGGAGGCAGATACGCAGTATTTT.

This clone has just a few counts. The CDR3 is CASSFRDRGRPGETQYF. CDR3 nucleotides: TGTGCCAGCAGCTTCCGGGACAGGGGGCGCCCGGGAGAGACCCAGTACTTC. The rearrangement links TRBV5-4 to TRBJ2-5; 12 positions match TRBD1. The CDR3 is 17 residues long. Germline CDR1 reads SGHNT; CDR2 reads YYREEE (reference sequence). J gave up 4 bases and V 2 bases, and 9 bases lay outside the gene matches. The full variable domain, rest sourced from reference TRBV5-4 and TRBJ2-5, is ETGVTQSPTHLIKTRGQQVTLRCSSQSGHNTVSWYQQALGQGPQFIFQYYREEENGRGNFPPRFSGLQFPNYSSELNVNALELDDSALYLCASSFRDRGRPGETQYFGPGTRLLVL.

V and J are TRBV9 and TRBJ2-2, with 9 bases lining up with TRBD2. V trimming: 1 base; J trimming: 5 bases; junction bases outside the gene matches: 9. This CDR3 has 17 amino acids. Germline V gene data show CDR1 as SGDLS and CDR2 as YYNGEE. As DNA, the CDR3 is TGTGCCAGCAGCGTAACCGGGACTAGCAGACTTACCGGGGAGCTGTTTTTT. This translates into CASSVTGTSRLTGELFF.

The chain carries TRBV18 and TRBJ2-5; D is unresolved. The V gene lost 8 bases and the J gene lost 2 bases, with 9 bases spanning the gap. Germline values: CDR1 KGHSH, CDR2 LQKENI. The CDR3 sequence is 12 residues long. CDR3 loop: CASTRGQETQYF. DNA for the CDR3: TGTGCCAGCACACGAGGACAAGAGACCCAGTACTTC.

In its sample, this clone was seen once. The chain links TRBV28 to TRBJ1-1, with 7 positions matching TRBD1. With V trimmed by 4 bases and J by 4 bases, 12 bases remained unmatched. This CDR3 is 16 amino acids long. CDR1 is MDHEN and CDR2 is SYDVKM in the germline V gene. CDR3 loop: CASSSPGGRRSTEAFF. The CDR3 nucleotides read TGTGCCAGCAGTTCCCCAGGGGGGCGGAGGAGCACTGAAGCTTTCTTT. Complete variable domain (other parts from reference TRBV28 and TRBJ1-1): DVKVTQSSRYLVKRTGEKVFLECVQDMDHENMFWYRQDPGLGLRLIYFSYDVKMKEKGDIPEGYSVSREKKERFSLILESASTNQTSMYLCASSSPGGRRSTEAFFGQGTRLTVV.

J is TRBJ1-4 and V is TRBV2; TRBD1 is a possible D gene (6 bases). The V and J ends lost 6 bases and 6 bases respectively, with 11 bases between them. The CDR3 is 13 residues long. CDR1 is SNHLY, CDR2 FYNNEI, per germline. The CDR3 region has the DNA TGTGCCAGCAGAGTGGGGGCCCATGAAAAACTGTTTTTT. It specifies CASRVGAHEKLFF.

The chain links TRBV19 to TRBJ2-2; D gene ambiguous. Trimming shortened V by 6 bases and J by 4 bases, and 12 bases separated the two germline ends. Per germline, CDR1 LNHDA and CDR2 SQIVND (reference sequence). The CDR3 has 14 residues. CDR3: CASSWSDRTGELFF. Written as DNA, the CDR3 is TGTGCCAGTAGCTGGAGCGACCGCACCGGGGAGCTGTTTTTT.

The chain uses TRBV2 and TRBJ2-7, with D perhaps matching TRBD1 (6 bases). This CDR3 comprises 14 residues. The V end lost 8 bases, the J end lost 0 bases, and 14 bases lay between the germline ends. Germline-derived CDR1 and CDR2 are SNHLY and FYNNEI. DNA for the CDR3: TGTGCCAGCTTGGCAGGGGTGGGCTCCTACGAGCAGTACTTC. Its translation is CASLAGVGSYEQYF. The full variable domain, with the rest looked up from reference TRBV2 and TRBJ2-7, is EPEVTQTPSHQVTQMGQEVILRCVPISNHLYFYWYRQILGQKVEFLVSFYNNEISEKSEIFDDQFSVERPDGSNFTLKIRSTKLEDSAMYFCASLAGVGSYEQYFGPGTRLTVT.

V is TRBV7-2 and J is TRBJ2-3, with D possibly being TRBD2 (6 bases). The CDR3 consists of 16 residues. The V gene lost 1 base and the J gene lost 2 bases, with 13 bases spanning the gap. Germline V lookup: CDR1 SGHTA, CDR2 FQGNSA. The CDR3 sequence is CASSLDGGFVTDTQYF. The CDR3 nucleotides are TGTGCCAGCAGCTTAGATGGGGGGTTCGTCACAGATACGCAGTATTTT.